These T cell receptor beta chains were read from a single sample in a study of identical twins. TCRdb re-called the 5' RACE reads with MiXCR, one entry per CDR3 protein. The repertoire includes 1.5 million to 2 million distinct CDR3 sequences, less than 35% of them detected once, and more than 0.25% sits in the top ten. Material for sequencing was cord blood. All receptors come from a newborn girl in good health. Both conserved end residues are part of each CDR3. Fields, in order: D gene, clone size, V gene, J gene, CDR3 DNA, CDR3 protein. D genes are given only for firm matches. Some rows mark clone size as missing; the rest say once, few, many or name a class of expanded clone.

d_gene: TRBD2; abundance: few; v_gene: TRBV20-1; j_gene: TRBJ2-5; CDR3nt: TGCAGTGCTAAACTAGCGGGGGGCCAAGAGACCCAGTACTTC; CDR3aa: CSAKLAGGQETQYF
d_gene: TRBD2; abundance: .; v_gene: TRBV27; j_gene: TRBJ2-3; CDR3nt: TGTGCCAGCAGCCTTAGGGCTAGCGGGAGATCAGATACGCAGTATTTT; CDR3aa: CASSLRASGRSDTQYF
d_gene: TRBD2; abundance: .; v_gene: TRBV20-1; j_gene: TRBJ2-1; CDR3nt: TGCAGTGCTAGAGGACCTCCGGGACTAGCGCACAATGAGCAGTTCTTC; CDR3aa: CSARGPPGLAHNEQFF
d_gene: TRBD2; abundance: few; v_gene: TRBV20-1; j_gene: TRBJ2-1; CDR3nt: TGCAGTGCTAGGTGGCTAGCGGCCTCCTACAATGAGCAGTTCTTC; CDR3aa: CSARWLAASYNEQFF
d_gene: .; abundance: .; v_gene: TRBV7-9; j_gene: TRBJ2-5; CDR3nt: TGTGCCAGCCACACAGGGCTCCAAGAGACCCAGTACTTC; CDR3aa: CASHTGLQETQYF
d_gene: .; abundance: .; v_gene: TRBV12-3/TRBV12-4; j_gene: TRBJ1-6; CDR3nt: TGTGCCAGCAGGCTTACAGGGTTGGATAATTCACCCCTCCACTTT; CDR3aa: CASRLTGLDNSPLHF
d_gene: TRBD1; abundance: .; v_gene: TRBV20-1; j_gene: TRBJ2-7; CDR3nt: TGCAGTGCTCTCCTATACAGGGGGTACGAGCAGTACTTC; CDR3aa: CSALLYRGYEQYF
d_gene: .; abundance: few; v_gene: TRBV20-1; j_gene: TRBJ2-1; CDR3nt: TGCAGTGCTGCCGACACCCCAAAGGGTGAGCAGTTCTTC; CDR3aa: CSAADTPKGEQFF
d_gene: .; abundance: .; v_gene: TRBV6-1; j_gene: TRBJ1-6; CDR3nt: TGTGCCAGCAGTGAAGCCCGGCGTCTCTATAATTCACCCCTCCACTTT; CDR3aa: CASSEARRLYNSPLHF
d_gene: .; abundance: .; v_gene: TRBV12-3/TRBV12-4; j_gene: TRBJ1-1; CDR3nt: TGTGCCAGCAGTTTGGGGTTCTCTGAAGCTTTCTTT; CDR3aa: CASSLGFSEAFF
d_gene: .; abundance: .; v_gene: TRBV5-6; j_gene: TRBJ2-4; CDR3nt: TGTGCCAGCAGCTTGGACATTGAAAACATTCAGTACTTC; CDR3aa: CASSLDIENIQYF
d_gene: .; abundance: few; v_gene: TRBV10-3; j_gene: TRBJ2-3; CDR3nt: TGTGCCATCAGCACTAGCACAGATACGCAGTATTTT; CDR3aa: CAISTSTDTQYF
d_gene: TRBD1; abundance: .; v_gene: TRBV5-1; j_gene: TRBJ1-1; CDR3nt: TGCGCCAGCAAGATGCAGGGGGCGTCCACTGAAGCTTTCTTT; CDR3aa: CASKMQGASTEAFF
d_gene: TRBD1; abundance: once; v_gene: TRBV30; j_gene: TRBJ2-3; CDR3nt: TGTGCCTGTGGCGGGCCAGGGGGAACAGATACGCAGTATTTT; CDR3aa: CACGGPGGTDTQYF
d_gene: .; abundance: .; v_gene: TRBV24-1; j_gene: TRBJ2-7; CDR3nt: TGTGCCACCAGTGATAACAACTACGAGCAGTACTTC; CDR3aa: CATSDNNYEQYF
d_gene: .; abundance: .; v_gene: TRBV28; j_gene: TRBJ1-3; CDR3nt: TGTGCCAGCAGTTCCCGTCCTGGAAACACCATATATTTT; CDR3aa: CASSSRPGNTIYF
d_gene: .; abundance: few; v_gene: TRBV14; j_gene: TRBJ1-2; CDR3nt: TGTGCCAGCAGCCCCCGGACAGTAGACTATGGCTACACCTTC; CDR3aa: CASSPRTVDYGYTF
d_gene: .; abundance: .; v_gene: TRBV29-1; j_gene: TRBJ1-2; CDR3nt: TGCAGCGTTGAAGTAGGTGAGACCCTCTATGGCTACACCTTC; CDR3aa: CSVEVGETLYGYTF
d_gene: .; abundance: few; v_gene: TRBV7-2; j_gene: TRBJ1-1; CDR3nt: TGTGCCAGCAGCTTTTCGAGGACCATGAACACTGAAGCTTTCTTT; CDR3aa: CASSFSRTMNTEAFF
d_gene: TRBD2; abundance: .; v_gene: TRBV4-1; j_gene: TRBJ2-1; CDR3nt: TGCGCCAGCAGCCAAGTGACTAGCGGGAGGACCTATGAGCAGTTCTTC; CDR3aa: CASSQVTSGRTYEQFF
d_gene: .; abundance: few; v_gene: TRBV29-1; j_gene: TRBJ2-3; CDR3nt: TGCAGCGTGGAGGGCCGGGCAGATACGCAGTATTTT; CDR3aa: CSVEGRADTQYF
d_gene: .; abundance: .; v_gene: TRBV19; j_gene: TRBJ2-3; CDR3nt: TGTGCCAGTAGTACCGGGCGTCAGTATGATACGCAGTATTTT; CDR3aa: CASSTGRQYDTQYF
d_gene: .; abundance: few; v_gene: TRBV3-1; j_gene: TRBJ2-4; CDR3nt: TGTGCCAGCAGCGATCAGGGTCAAAACATTCAGTACTTC; CDR3aa: CASSDQGQNIQYF
d_gene: TRBD1; abundance: few; v_gene: TRBV2; j_gene: TRBJ2-5; CDR3nt: TGTGCCAGCACCGGGACAGGTCTTTTTAGGGAGACCCAGTACTTC; CDR3aa: CASTGTGLFRETQYF
d_gene: TRBD1; abundance: many; v_gene: TRBV7-9; j_gene: TRBJ2-1; CDR3nt: TGTGCCAGCAGCTTAAGGACAGGGGGCTCCTACAATGAGCAGTTCTTC; CDR3aa: CASSLRTGGSYNEQFF
d_gene: TRBD1; abundance: few; v_gene: TRBV7-9; j_gene: TRBJ1-1; CDR3nt: TGTGCCAGCAGCTTAGGGGACAGGGGGGGCACTGAAGCTTTCTTT; CDR3aa: CASSLGDRGGTEAFF
d_gene: .; abundance: .; v_gene: TRBV12-3/TRBV12-4; j_gene: TRBJ2-5; CDR3nt: TGTGCCAGCAGTTTCGGGACCAGGGTCTGGAATGAGCAGTACTTC; CDR3aa: CASSFGTRVWNEQYF
d_gene: .; abundance: .; v_gene: TRBV7-8; j_gene: TRBJ2-2; CDR3nt: TGTGCCAGCAGCTTAGTAAGTCATAGCGAGTCGGAGCGTTGGACCGGGGAGCTGTTTTTT; CDR3aa: CASSLVSHSESERWTGELFF
d_gene: .; abundance: .; v_gene: TRBV20-1; j_gene: TRBJ2-7; CDR3nt: TGCAGTGCTAGCATCCTGACTAAATCTCTTTACGAGCAGTACTTC; CDR3aa: CSASILTKSLYEQYF
d_gene: .; abundance: few; v_gene: TRBV29-1; j_gene: TRBJ1-1; CDR3nt: TGCAGCGTTGGTTTGGAGGGGACCCGGGGCACTGAAGCTTTCTTT; CDR3aa: CSVGLEGTRGTEAFF
d_gene: .; abundance: .; v_gene: TRBV6-5; j_gene: TRBJ2-2; CDR3nt: TGTGCCAGCAGTTACTCTTGGGCAGAGGAGCTGTTTTTT; CDR3aa: CASSYSWAEELFF
d_gene: TRBD1; abundance: .; v_gene: TRBV6-6; j_gene: TRBJ1-1; CDR3nt: TGTGCCAGCAGTTGGGGGACAGGGACCTTTTCTGAAGCTTTCTTT; CDR3aa: CASSWGTGTFSEAFF
d_gene: .; abundance: .; v_gene: TRBV29-1; j_gene: TRBJ2-7; CDR3nt: TGCAGCGTTGACCCCCGATGCGAGCAGTACTTC; CDR3aa: CSVDPRCEQYF
d_gene: .; abundance: few; v_gene: TRBV7-8; j_gene: TRBJ2-3; CDR3nt: TGTGCCAGCAGGCTCCAGGGTAGCACAGATACGCAGTATTTT; CDR3aa: CASRLQGSTDTQYF
d_gene: .; abundance: .; v_gene: TRBV28; j_gene: TRBJ2-7; CDR3nt: TGTGCCAGCAGTTCCCCGGCCGGGACCGAATCCTACGAGCAGTACTTC; CDR3aa: CASSSPAGTESYEQYF
d_gene: .; abundance: few; v_gene: TRBV2; j_gene: TRBJ2-7; CDR3nt: TGTGCCAGCAGTGAATCAGGGGCTGGGTACGAGCAGTACTTC; CDR3aa: CASSESGAGYEQYF
d_gene: TRBD2; abundance: few; v_gene: TRBV7-8; j_gene: TRBJ2-1; CDR3nt: TGTGCCAGCAGCTTATTTGGACTAGCGGTATACAATGAGCAGTTCTTC; CDR3aa: CASSLFGLAVYNEQFF
d_gene: TRBD2; abundance: .; v_gene: TRBV9; j_gene: TRBJ2-7; CDR3nt: TGTGCCAGCAGCGCTAGCGGGGGTACCTACAATGAGCAGTACTTC; CDR3aa: CASSASGGTYNEQYF
d_gene: .; abundance: many; v_gene: TRBV29-1; j_gene: TRBJ2-1; CDR3nt: TGCAGCGTTACACCGATTAGCTCCTACAATGAGCAGTTCTTC; CDR3aa: CSVTPISSYNEQFF
d_gene: .; abundance: few; v_gene: TRBV25-1; j_gene: TRBJ1-2; CDR3nt: TGTGCCAGCAGTGAAAGAGGATTGGAGACAACAAACTATGGCTACACCTTC; CDR3aa: CASSERGLETTNYGYTF
d_gene: TRBD2; abundance: .; v_gene: TRBV7-2; j_gene: TRBJ2-1; CDR3nt: TGTGCCAGCAGCTTGATATTAACCGGGACTACAATTGATGAGCAGTTCTTC; CDR3aa: CASSLILTGTTIDEQFF
d_gene: TRBD1; abundance: few; v_gene: TRBV7-2; j_gene: TRBJ2-7; CDR3nt: TGTGCCAGCAGTAACGACAGGGGCTCCTACGAGCAGTACTTC; CDR3aa: CASSNDRGSYEQYF
d_gene: TRBD1; abundance: .; v_gene: TRBV11-2; j_gene: TRBJ1-2; CDR3nt: TGTGCCAGCAGCTTAGTTTCAGGGGGCGAAGGCTATGGCTACACCTTC; CDR3aa: CASSLVSGGEGYGYTF
d_gene: TRBD1; abundance: few; v_gene: TRBV19; j_gene: TRBJ1-2; CDR3nt: TGTGCCAGTAGTGGACGCCGGGACAGGGGGTATGGCTACACCTTC; CDR3aa: CASSGRRDRGYGYTF
d_gene: TRBD1; abundance: many; v_gene: TRBV12-3/TRBV12-4; j_gene: TRBJ1-2; CDR3nt: TGTGCCAGCAGTTTAAAAAAGGCAGGGGGCTATGGCTACACCTTC; CDR3aa: CASSLKKAGGYGYTF
d_gene: .; abundance: few; v_gene: TRBV5-1; j_gene: TRBJ2-2; CDR3nt: TGCGCCAGCAGCTTGTTATATAACACCGGGGAGCTGTTTTTT; CDR3aa: CASSLLYNTGELFF
d_gene: .; abundance: .; v_gene: TRBV20-1; j_gene: TRBJ1-4; CDR3nt: TGCAGTGCTGCCCTGGACAGCTTGGGGAAAAAACTGTTTTTT; CDR3aa: CSAALDSLGKKLFF
d_gene: .; abundance: .; v_gene: TRBV10-2; j_gene: TRBJ2-2; CDR3nt: TGCGCCAGCAGTGCGGGGAGGGGGCTGAACACCGGGGAGCTGTTTTTT; CDR3aa: CASSAGRGLNTGELFF
d_gene: TRBD2; abundance: few; v_gene: TRBV6-6; j_gene: TRBJ2-2; CDR3nt: TGTGCCAGCAGTTACGGGGTAGCGGGATCGACCGGGGAGCTGTTTTTT; CDR3aa: CASSYGVAGSTGELFF
d_gene: .; abundance: many; v_gene: TRBV15; j_gene: TRBJ2-3; CDR3nt: TGTGCCACCAGCAGAGCGGATACGCAGTATTTT; CDR3aa: CATSRADTQYF
d_gene: .; abundance: many; v_gene: TRBV5-6; j_gene: TRBJ2-5; CDR3nt: TGTGCCAGCAGCTTGGACAATCCTCAAGAGACCCAGTACTTC; CDR3aa: CASSLDNPQETQYF
d_gene: TRBD1; abundance: .; v_gene: TRBV4-2; j_gene: TRBJ2-5; CDR3nt: TGTGCCAGCAGCCAAGATCGGGACAGGCAAGAGACCCAGTACTTC; CDR3aa: CASSQDRDRQETQYF
d_gene: .; abundance: .; v_gene: TRBV6-2/TRBV6-3; j_gene: TRBJ2-7; CDR3nt: TGTGCCAGCAGTTACCAGGGGAGGACCTGCGAGCAGTACTTC; CDR3aa: CASSYQGRTCEQYF
d_gene: .; abundance: .; v_gene: TRBV27; j_gene: TRBJ2-3; CDR3nt: TGTGCCAGCAGTTTTAGGCTGGGAAGCACAGATACGCAGTATTTT; CDR3aa: CASSFRLGSTDTQYF
d_gene: TRBD1; abundance: few; v_gene: TRBV20-1; j_gene: TRBJ2-3; CDR3nt: TGCAGTGCGAGCCATGGACAGGGTCGGACAGATACGCAGTATTTT; CDR3aa: CSASHGQGRTDTQYF